A selection of T cell receptor beta chains follows, all from one sample in a study of CD8 T cells in ankylosing spondylitis. From the 5' RACE reads, TCRdb called clonotypes with MiXCR, one entry per CDR3 protein. The sample carries 210,000 or so distinct CDR3 sequences, 8% to 9% recorded once. The sequenced material came from blood, either unsorted or a sorted T cell fraction (not recorded which). The receptors originated from a female donor with ankylosing spondylitis or in good health (not recorded which). Each CDR3 is given with its conserved first and last residue. The D gene is left open where the match is weak. For some rows the clone size is stated as once, few or many, or as a class when expanded; others skip it.

TRBV7-6	many	TRBJ2-1	TRBD2	CASSPYGTSEYNEQFF	TGTGCCAGCAGCCCGTACGGGACTAGCGAGTACAATGAGCAGTTCTTC
TRBV7-9	many	TRBJ2-6	.	CASPRPLLSGANVLTF	TGTGCCAGCCCCCGACCTCTCCTCTCTGGGGCCAACGTCCTGACTTTC
TRBV7-2	few	TRBJ1-4	.	CASSSFPFAGEKLFF	TGTGCCAGCAGCTCCTTCCCTTTCGCGGGGGAAAAACTGTTTTTT
TRBV20-1	many	TRBJ2-7	TRBD1	CSARAQGARYEQYF	TGCAGTGCTAGAGCGCAGGGGGCGCGGTACGAGCAGTACTTC
TRBV12-3/TRBV12-4	many	TRBJ2-7	.	CASSLNTGSVDEQYF	TGTGCCAGCAGTCTCAACACAGGGTCGGTTGACGAGCAGTACTTC
TRBV4-3	many	TRBJ2-7	.	CASSQEIDASYEQYF	TGCGCCAGCAGCCAAGAAATAGATGCCTCCTACGAGCAGTACTTC
TRBV6-5	many	TRBJ2-1	TRBD2	CASSYFSGTRDNEQFF	TGTGCCAGCAGTTACTTCTCCGGGACTAGGGACAATGAGCAGTTCTTC
TRBV6-2/TRBV6-3	many	TRBJ1-1	.	CASSMTMNTEAFF	TGTGCCAGCAGTATGACGATGAACACTGAAGCTTTCTTT
TRBV4-3	many	TRBJ2-1	TRBD2	CASSHKPGTSLEQFF	TGCGCCAGCAGCCATAAACCCGGGACTAGCCTTGAGCAGTTCTTC
TRBV9	many	TRBJ2-7	.	CASSVDVSYEQYF	TGTGCCAGCAGCGTAGATGTGAGCTACGAGCAGTACTTC
TRBV19	few	TRBJ2-3	.	CASSPTVGGLDTQYF	TGTGCCAGTAGTCCGACTGTTGGAGGTTTAGATACGCAGTATTTT
TRBV20-1	many	TRBJ2-2	.	CSASKGSNTGELFF	TGCAGTGCTAGTAAGGGCAGTAACACCGGGGAGCTGTTTTTT
TRBV7-9	many	TRBJ2-7	.	CASSAGLGLTYEQYF	TGTGCCAGCAGCGCGGGATTGGGGCTGACCTACGAGCAGTACTTC
TRBV6-2/TRBV6-3	many	TRBJ2-3	.	CASTSRSDTQYF	TGTGCCAGCACCTCCCGTTCAGATACGCAGTATTTT
TRBV7-7	.	TRBJ2-5	.	CASSIHSDQETQYF	TGTGCCAGCAGCATACACTCGGATCAAGAGACCCAGTACTTC
TRBV4-3	many	TRBJ2-7	.	CASSQASGSRSYEQYF	TGCGCCAGCAGCCAAGCATCCGGTTCTCGCTCCTACGAGCAGTACTTC
TRBV11-2	few	TRBJ2-7	TRBD2	CASSPRTSGGLARYEQYF	TGTGCCAGCAGCCCGCGGACTAGCGGGGGCTTAGCGAGATACGAGCAGTACTTC
TRBV6-2/TRBV6-3	many	TRBJ2-1	TRBD2	CASRLAGGSYNEQFF	TGTGCCAGCAGACTAGCGGGAGGTAGCTACAATGAGCAGTTCTTC
TRBV18	many	TRBJ2-4	.	CASSPLSGLAKNIQYF	TGTGCCAGCTCACCACTATCAGGGCTAGCCAAAAACATTCAGTACTTC
TRBV3-1	few	TRBJ2-5	.	CATSQDGRLKETQYF	TGTGCCACCAGCCAAGATGGGAGGCTCAAGGAGACCCAGTACTTC
TRBV20-1	many	TRBJ1-1	.	CSARTGLAYTEAFF	TGCAGTGCTAGAACAGGGCTTGCGTACACTGAAGCTTTCTTT
TRBV20-1	many	TRBJ1-2	.	CSARGAGFYGYTF	TGCAGTGCTAGAGGTGCAGGATTCTATGGCTACACCTTC
TRBV3-1	few	TRBJ2-7	TRBD2	CASSQEKRGSGEQYF	TGTGCCAGCAGCCAAGAAAAGCGGGGGTCGGGCGAGCAGTACTTC
TRBV5-1	many	TRBJ2-5	.	CASRHRGTQETQYF	TGCGCCAGCAGACACCGGGGGACACAAGAGACCCAGTACTTC
TRBV24-1	many	TRBJ2-1	TRBD2	CATSDTGLAGGLEEQFF	TGTGCCACCAGTGATACCGGACTAGCGGGAGGTCTGGAGGAGCAGTTCTTC
TRBV6-1	many	TRBJ2-5	TRBD1	CASSITGAPQETQYF	TGTGCCAGCTCGATAACAGGGGCGCCCCAAGAGACCCAGTACTTC
TRBV5-1	.	TRBJ2-7	TRBD2	CASSSPWASGSNEQYF	TGCGCCAGCAGCTCCCCTTGGGCTAGCGGGAGTAACGAGCAGTACTTC
TRBV20-1	many	TRBJ2-7	.	CSASGGVVAYEQYF	TGCAGTGCTAGCGGGGGAGTGGTTGCCTACGAGCAGTACTTC
TRBV5-1	many	TRBJ1-6	.	CASSPEEGLDAYNSPLHF	TGCGCCAGCAGCCCCGAGGAGGGCTTAGACGCCTATAATTCACCCCTCCACTTT
TRBV6-1	many	TRBJ2-7	.	CASRGLDSARNEQYF	TGTGCCAGCAGGGGACTGGACAGTGCTAGAAACGAGCAGTACTTC
TRBV7-3	.	TRBJ2-7	TRBD1	CAGTTGGSYEQYF	TGTGCCGGGACGACAGGGGGATCCTACGAGCAGTACTTC
TRBV29-1	many	TRBJ2-1	.	CSVDDGNNEQFF	TGCAGCGTGGACGACGGAAACAATGAGCAGTTCTTC
TRBV4-2	many	TRBJ1-1	.	CASSRGLIFLNANTEAFF	TGTGCCAGCAGCCGGGGATTGATCTTTTTAAACGCGAACACTGAAGCTTTCTTT
TRBV18	many	TRBJ1-1	.	CASSREGTEAFF	TGTGCCAGCTCTAGGGAAGGCACTGAAGCTTTCTTT
TRBV15	many	TRBJ2-3	TRBD2	CATSRRPVAGAKDTQYF	TGTGCCACCAGCCGACGTCCGGTGGCGGGAGCAAAAGATACGCAGTATTTT
TRBV20-1	few	TRBJ1-5	TRBD1	CSASGGFNQPQHF	TGCAGTGCCTCAGGGGGTTTCAATCAGCCCCAGCATTTT
TRBV19	.	TRBJ2-1	.	CASSIAWDTSYNEQFF	TGTGCCAGTAGTATAGCGTGGGACACTAGCTACAATGAGCAGTTCTTC
TRBV20-1	many	TRBJ1-2	.	CSARDSGRTEHTYGYTF	TGCAGTGCTAGAGATAGCGGACGGACCGAACATACCTATGGCTACACCTTC
TRBV29-1	few	TRBJ2-5	.	CSVVFGGLGETQYF	TGCAGCGTTGTATTTGGGGGCCTAGGAGAGACCCAGTACTTC
TRBV4-3	many	TRBJ2-7	.	CASSPRGGTYEQYF	TGCGCCAGCAGCCCGAGGGGCGGAACCTACGAGCAGTACTTC
TRBV20-1	many	TRBJ1-2	TRBD1	CSARSLSGTVYGYTF	TGCAGTGCTAGATCCTTATCCGGGACAGTCTATGGCTACACCTTT
TRBV7-8	many	TRBJ2-4	.	CASSLVSVRTTLAKNIQYF	TGTGCCAGCAGCTTAGTGTCCGTCCGAACTACTTTAGCCAAAAACATTCAGTACTTC
TRBV7-6	many	TRBJ2-2	.	CASSREGQGGELFF	TGTGCCAGCAGCCGAGAGGGCCAGGGCGGGGAGCTGTTTTTT
TRBV4-3	many	TRBJ2-1	.	CASSPRTTGGEQFF	TGCGCCAGCAGCCCCCGAACTACTGGTGGTGAGCAGTTCTTC
TRBV11-2	many	TRBJ2-3	.	CASSPQGTDTQYF	TGTGCCAGCAGCCCACAGGGCACAGATACGCAGTATTTT
TRBV20-1	many	TRBJ1-5	TRBD1	CSALPPATGWLRSQHF	TGCAGTGCTTTACCCCCTGCGACAGGGTGGCTAAGGTCCCAGCATTTT
TRBV15	.	TRBJ2-3	.	CATNREGKSADTQYF	TGTGCCACCAACAGAGAAGGGAAGAGCGCAGATACGCAGTATTTT
TRBV20-1	many	TRBJ2-3	TRBD2	CSARDARAGGPDTQYF	TGCAGTGCTAGAGATGCTAGGGCGGGAGGGCCAGATACGCAGTATTTT
TRBV20-1	few	TRBJ1-4	.	CCASGTGWTTTNEKLFF	TGCTGTGCTAGTGGTACAGGGTGGACTACAACTAATGAAAAACTGTTTTTT
TRBV28	few	TRBJ2-3	.	CASSLRPMRSWEEITDTQYF	TGTGCCAGCAGTTTACGCCCCATGAGAAGTTGGGAGGAGATCACAGATACGCAGTATTTT
TRBV24-1	many	TRBJ2-5	.	CATAPLLGETQYF	TGTGCCACCGCTCCCCTGCTGGGGGAGACCCAGTACTTC
TRBV30	.	TRBJ2-6	.	CAWARGPSVANVLTF	TGTGCCTGGGCCCGGGGACCCAGTGTGGCCAACGTCCTGACTTTC
TRBV7-3	many	TRBJ2-1	.	CASSIDGTSTYNEQFF	TGTGCCAGCAGCATAGACGGAACTAGCACGTACAATGAGCAGTTCTTC
TRBV20-1	many	TRBJ1-1	TRBD1	CSARAGTGDTEAFF	TGCAGTGCTAGAGCCGGGACAGGGGACACTGAAGCTTTCTTT
TRBV5-1	many	TRBJ2-7	TRBD2	CASSSGLAGVNEQYF	TGCGCCAGCAGCTCAGGACTAGCGGGAGTGAACGAGCAGTACTTC